This TCR beta chain was profiled in a study of regulatory dendritic cells for organ transplantation. Study-level results: Of resting T cell subsets, memory CD8+ had the most alloreactive clonotypes. Mature dendritic cells appeared to drive more memory CD8+ clonal expansion than regulatory ones. Memory T cells were less diverse than naive, with memory CD8+ most oligoclonal.

Details on this clone: Antigen specificity is unknown.

The data were produced by immunoSEQ multiplex PCR, yet TCRdb's version contains in-frame clones alone and is incomplete. The profile shows around 19,000 clones, under 80% of them singletons. The CDR3 consists of 14 residues. The germline gives CDR1 SGHRS, CDR2 YFSETQ. Trimming removed 3 bases at V and 7 bases at J, with 13 bases between. Sorted T cells were CFSE-labeled and cultured roughly five days with allogeneic regulatory or mature dendritic cells at 1:10. Memory T cells were CD45RO+, naive were CD45RA+, sorted by FACS. The sample comprised memory CD4+ T cells from blood cultured with regulatory dendritic cells. The subset here: CD45RO+ memory T cells. This receptor was taken from a human donor in good health. The rearrangement joins TRBV5-1 to TRBJ2-2, with D hard to call. The CDR3 DNA is TGCGCCAGCAGCTCGGACCCTGCTGGCGGGGAGCTGTTTTTT. This codes for CASSSDPAGGELFF.